The entry below describes one T cell receptor (beta chain). The germline V and J ends were trimmed by 6 bases and 11 bases, with 23 bases remaining between them. This CDR3 is built from 15 residues. CDR1 LNHDA and CDR2 SQIVND come from the germline V gene (reference sequence). The data belong to a study of blood T cell repertoires in COVID-19. Overall study: The United States, Italy and Spain supplied acute and convalescent COVID-19 samples. The analysed material was cDNA or gDNA that came from T cells, B-cell-depleted T cells, or PBMCs.

Original analysis: The assay estimated nucleated cells by amplifying reference gene primers. The protocol was immunoSEQ multiplex PCR, while the TCRdb copy is restricted to in-frame clones and leaves out a portion. That table furnishes V, J and clone size, whereas the DNA furnished D and trimming. The repertoire holds under 75,000 clones, about 76% seen once, with roughly 47% in the top ten. V and J are TRBV19 and TRBJ1-5; maybe TRBD1 (5 bases). The specimen was peripheral blood. The receptor's source is a woman of 80 years or more with acute or convalescent COVID-19. CDR3 DNA sequence: TGTGCCAGTAGCCCTAACCGGGACGGGGGGACGACCCAGCATTTT. This sequence encodes CASSPNRDGGTTQHF.